The entry that follows covers one T cell receptor beta chain sequence. What it recognizes is unknown. Cells were stimulated with CMV-infected fibroblast lysates at 8.5 to 10 ug/mL. Responding CD4+ T cells were sorted by upregulation of both CD40 ligand and CD69. Trimming left V 5 bases short and J 1 base short, with 8 bases between. The CDR3 loop spans 13 amino acids. Germline V gene lookup returns CDR1 KGHSH and CDR2 LQKENI. This sample stems from a study of persistence of HIV-infected CD4 T cells. The libraries were made with immunoSEQ version 4 in survey mode. Data came from immunoSEQ multiplex PCR; TCRdb stores just in-frame clones and leaves some out. The table lists roughly 7,100 clones, 79% of them singletons.

V and J are TRBV18 and TRBJ2-5, with D perhaps being TRBD1 or TRBD2 (5 bases each). The source was CD4+ T cells sorted from PBMCs after approximately 19-hour stimulation, collected from a patient who received antiretroviral therapy. This clonotype originated in an adult woman with HIV who was CMV-seropositive. In DNA, the CDR3 is TGTGCCAGCTCAGGGGGAATCCAAGAGACCCAGTACTTC. It encodes CASSGGIQETQYF.